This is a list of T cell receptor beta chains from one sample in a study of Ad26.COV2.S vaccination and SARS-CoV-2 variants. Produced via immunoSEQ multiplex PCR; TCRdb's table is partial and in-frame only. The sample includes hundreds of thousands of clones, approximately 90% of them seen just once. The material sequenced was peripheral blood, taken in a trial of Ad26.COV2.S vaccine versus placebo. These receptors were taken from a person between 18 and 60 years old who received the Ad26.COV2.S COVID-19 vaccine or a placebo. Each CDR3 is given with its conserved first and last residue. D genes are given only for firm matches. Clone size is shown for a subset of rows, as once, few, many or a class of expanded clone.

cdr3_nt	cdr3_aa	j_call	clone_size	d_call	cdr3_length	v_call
TGTGCCAGCAGTTTAGGGGAGGGGTTCGCGCTTCAGCCCCAGCATTTT	CASSLGEGFALQPQHF	TRBJ1-5	-	-	16	TRBV28
TGTGCCACCAGCAGAGACAGTAACTCCTACGAGCAGTACTTC	CATSRDSNSYEQYF	TRBJ2-7	-	-	14	TRBV15
TGTGCCAGTAGTATCGTTTACAGGGGAAGGGGTCAGCCCCAGCATTTT	CASSIVYRGRGQPQHF	TRBJ1-5	-	TRBD1	16	TRBV19
TGTGCCAGCAGCAAAATCGAGGGGCGACGGACTGAAGCTTTCTTT	CASSKIEGRRTEAFF	TRBJ1-1	-	-	15	TRBV21-1
TGTGCCAGCACCGGCAGACCTAACTATGGCTACACCTTC	CASTGRPNYGYTF	TRBJ1-2	-	-	13	TRBV6-5
TGTGCCAGCAGCCCTTACTCGGGGATCTTCGCATTCGAGACCCAGTACTTC	CASSPYSGIFAFETQYF	TRBJ2-5	-	-	17	TRBV3-1/TRBV3-2
TGTGCCAGCAGCCCCTCGGCAGGTTACGAGCAGTACTTC	CASSPSAGYEQYF	TRBJ2-7	-	-	13	TRBV7-2
TGTGCCAGCAGCTTAGCGAATATAGAGGAGCAGTTCTTC	CASSLANIEEQFF	TRBJ2-1	-	-	13	TRBV7-2
TGTGCCACCCACCCAACAGGGACGTATGGCTACACCTTC	CATHPTGTYGYTF	TRBJ1-2	-	-	13	TRBV12-3/TRBV12-4
TGCGCCAGCAGCCAGGGGATAGGGCTTCATGGCTACACCTTC	CASSQGIGLHGYTF	TRBJ1-2	-	-	14	TRBV4-3
TGTGCCAGCAGCTCGGGACAGGGCCCCTACAATGAGCAGTTCTTC	CASSSGQGPYNEQFF	TRBJ2-1	-	TRBD1	15	TRBV7-3
TGTGCCTGGAGAAGACCGGGACAGGGTCTCTATGGCTACACCTTC	CAWRRPGQGLYGYTF	TRBJ1-2	-	TRBD1	15	TRBV30
TGTGCCAGCAGTCCTACAGGGGATGACTATGGCTACACCTTC	CASSPTGDDYGYTF	TRBJ1-2	-	TRBD1	14	TRBV5-5
TGTGCCAGCAGTTACGTAGGGAGCTCTGGAAACACCATATATTTT	CASSYVGSSGNTIYF	TRBJ1-3	once	-	15	TRBV6-6
TGTGCCAGCAGTGTTTCCTTCGGACAGGGCAACAATCAGCCCCAGCATTTT	CASSVSFGQGNNQPQHF	TRBJ1-5	-	TRBD1	17	TRBV6-1
TGTGCCACCGGTCCTGACTACAATGAGCAGTTCTTC	CATGPDYNEQFF	TRBJ2-1	-	-	12	TRBV15
TGTGCCAGCAGTCCTAGACTAGTTGCCTACGAGCAGTACTTC	CASSPRLVAYEQYF	TRBJ2-7	-	-	14	TRBV11-2
TGTGCCAGCAGTGAGCCCCAGGGGGTAACTGAAGCTTTCTTT	CASSEPQGVTEAFF	TRBJ1-1	-	TRBD1	14	TRBV6-1
TGTGCCAGCGAAGACAGGGTTCACACTGAAGCTTTCTTT	CASEDRVHTEAFF	TRBJ1-1	-	TRBD1	13	TRBV6-5
TGTGCCAGCAGTGAACGGACAGGGCCCACGGAGACCCAGTACTTC	CASSERTGPTETQYF	TRBJ2-5	-	TRBD1	15	TRBV2
TGTGCCAGTAAAGAACGGGGGGCGGGCCTCCAAGAGACCCAGTACTTC	CASKERGAGLQETQYF	TRBJ2-5	-	-	16	TRBV19
TGTGCCAGCAGCTTGGGAGTGCAAAATCAGCCCCAGCATTTT	CASSLGVQNQPQHF	TRBJ1-5	-	-	14	TRBV6-2/TRBV6-3
TGCGCCAGCAGCTTGGAGGGACCTTATAATTCACCCCTCCACTTT	CASSLEGPYNSPLHF	TRBJ1-6	-	-	15	TRBV5-1
TGTGCCAGCAGTATTAGCGGGAGAGGAGAGACCCAGTACTTC	CASSISGRGETQYF	TRBJ2-5	-	TRBD2	14	TRBV27
TGTGCCAGCAGCGTAGGGGCAGGGTTTAAGGATGAGCAGTTCTTC	CASSVGAGFKDEQFF	TRBJ2-1	-	-	15	TRBV9
TGTGCCTGGTGTCGGGGGGCTTTAACCTACGAGCAGTACTTC	CAWCRGALTYEQYF	TRBJ2-7	-	-	14	TRBV30
TGTGCCAGCAGCTCCCCCTCGGGGGTAGATTCACCCCTCCACTTT	CASSSPSGVDSPLHF	TRBJ1-6	-	-	15	TRBV5-8
TGTGCCAGCAGCTTCCGGGACCCCCCCTACGAGCAGTACTTC	CASSFRDPPYEQYF	TRBJ2-7	once	-	14	TRBV5-6
TGCGCCAGCAGCCAAGAAGGGCACAGAAACACCGGGGAGCTGTTTTTT	CASSQEGHRNTGELFF	TRBJ2-2	-	-	16	TRBV4-1
TGTGCCAGCAGTTTAGAACAGGGGGCCAATCAGCCCCAGCATTTT	CASSLEQGANQPQHF	TRBJ1-5	few	TRBD1	15	TRBV2
TGTGCCAGCAGTACCCCTTCCGGGAGACCGTCTGGGGCCAACGTCCTGACTTTC	CASSTPSGRPSGANVLTF	TRBJ2-6	-	-	18	TRBV9
TGTGCCTGGAGTGTACCCGGGGGTGGAAGGGAAGCTTTCTTT	CAWSVPGGGREAFF	TRBJ1-1	-	-	14	TRBV30
TGTGCCAGTAGTTTCGGAGAAGGATGGGAAAAACTGTTTTTT	CASSFGEGWEKLFF	TRBJ1-4	-	-	14	TRBV19
TGTGCCAGCACCTTGGGGGGGGACTTCAAGACCCAGTACTTC	CASTLGGDFKTQYF	TRBJ2-5	-	TRBD2	14	TRBV7-2
TGTGCCAGCAGGCCGTTATGGACCCTACGAGGGGATACGCAGTATTTT	CASRPLWTLRGDTQYF	TRBJ2-3	-	-	16	TRBV27
TGTGCCACCGGTAGTTTCTACAATGAGCAGTTCTTC	CATGSFYNEQFF	TRBJ2-1	once	-	12	TRBV6-6
TGTGCCAGCACCGTGGCCTATAATTCACCCCTCCACTTT	CASTVAYNSPLHF	TRBJ1-6	-	-	13	TRBV27
TGTGCCAGCAGCTTTCCCGGACAGGGGGCCAGGGAGACCCAGTACTTC	CASSFPGQGARETQYF	TRBJ2-5	-	TRBD1	16	TRBV7-2
TGTGCCACCAGCAGAGATATCGGGCGCCCGGAAGATTCACCCCTCCACTTT	CATSRDIGRPEDSPLHF	TRBJ1-6	-	-	17	TRBV15
TGTGCCAGCAGCTGGACAGGGGAGGGCTACGAGCAGTACTTC	CASSWTGEGYEQYF	TRBJ2-7	-	TRBD1	14	TRBV13
TGTGCCAGCAGCCAAGAGGGAGGCCGAGGGCCTGGGGAGCTGTTTTTT	CASSQEGGRGPGELFF	TRBJ2-2	-	-	16	TRBV4-2
TGTGCCAGCAGTTACGGGGTTCCGAGCCAAGAGACCCAGTACTTC	CASSYGVPSQETQYF	TRBJ2-5	-	-	15	TRBV28
TGTGCCAGCAGCTTTTGGCAGGGGATGGCCGATTCTTTCACTGAAGCTTTCTTT	CASSFWQGMADSFTEAFF	TRBJ1-1	-	-	18	TRBV5-4
TGTGCCAGCAGTTCACAGGGTGAGGTGGACACTGAAGCTTTCTTT	CASSSQGEVDTEAFF	TRBJ1-1	-	-	15	TRBV27
TGCGCCAGCAGCGGTACGGGGGGCCTCACAGATACGCAGTATTTT	CASSGTGGLTDTQYF	TRBJ2-3	-	-	15	TRBV5-1
TGCGCCAGCAGCTTGGATCCGGGACAGGGGAACACCGGGGAGCTGTTTTTT	CASSLDPGQGNTGELFF	TRBJ2-2	-	TRBD1	17	TRBV5-1
TGTGCCAGCAGCCAAGGATATATCAATGAGCAGTTCTTC	CASSQGYINEQFF	TRBJ2-1	-	-	13	TRBV3-1/TRBV3-2
TGTGCCAGCAGCAGGGACAGGGGGCGTTCTACTGAAGCTTTCTTT	CASSRDRGRSTEAFF	TRBJ1-1	few	TRBD1	15	TRBV6-5
TGTGCCAGCAGCCCAGGGACCCAGTACTTC	CASSPGTQYF	TRBJ2-5	-	-	10	TRBV6-5